The 5 T cell receptor beta chains below come from one sample, sequenced in a study of cytomegalovirus exposure and HLA in healthy donors. PCR primers comprised 60 Vbeta and 13 Jbeta primers. Using immunoSEQ multiplex PCR, the repertoire was profiled, and TCRdb retains in-frame clones only, with some absent. The table includes 150,000 to 200,000 clones, roughly four fifths detected once. Sequenced material: PBMCs. Every receptor here comes from a man under 40 in good health and CMV-seronegative.

The chain couples TRBV4-2 to TRBJ2-1; 7 bases line up with TRBD2. This CDR3 is 16 amino acids long. The germline CDR1 and CDR2 sequences are LGHNA and YNFKEQ. The trim removed 4 bases at V and 0 bases at J, leaving 6 bases unmatched. This CDR3 is CASSPPGLSSYNEQFF. In DNA, the CDR3 is TGTGCCAGCAGCCCCCCGGGACTATCCTCCTACAATGAGCAGTTCTTC.

The chain joins TRBV6-5 to TRBJ1-5, with unresolved D. CDR1 and CDR2 (germline): MNHEY, SVGAGI. With 0 bases removed from V and 4 bases from J, the gap between germline ends came to 13 bases. The CDR3 length is 16 residues. CDR3 residues: CASSYSAALGNQPQHF. In nucleotides, the CDR3 is TGTGCCAGCAGTTACTCGGCAGCCCTCGGGAATCAGCCCCAGCATTTT.

This chain uses TRBV7-3 with TRBJ1-3; D ambiguous. V lost 6 bases, J lost 3 bases, and 15 bases lay in between. Per germline, CDR1 SGHTA and CDR2 FQGTGA. CDR3 length: 15 amino acids. The CDR3 region has the DNA TGTGCCAGCAGTGAAACGGGGAGGAGTGGAAACACCATATATTTT. Residues: CASSETGRSGNTIYF.

J is TRBJ2-1 and V is TRBV9, with TRBD2 matching 7 bases. V dropped 0 bases and J dropped 5; count of bases not matched to a gene: 8. CDR3 length: 16 amino acids. The germline V gene encodes CDR1 SGDLS and CDR2 YYNGEE. The CDR3 protein is CASSVVGGRMDNEQFF. For the CDR3, the DNA is TGTGCCAGCAGCGTAGTCGGCGGGAGAATGGACAATGAGCAGTTCTTC.

The gene calls are TRBV6-6 and TRBJ1-1; a weak D match, TRBD1 (5 bases). CDR1 is MNHNY, CDR2 SVGAGI, per germline (reference sequence). This CDR3 is built from 12 residues. The V and J ends lost 8 bases and 3 bases respectively, with 10 bases between them. The CDR3 reads CASLGVDTEAFF. The DNA of the CDR3 is TGTGCCAGCTTAGGGGTGGACACTGAAGCTTTCTTT.